The 30 T cell receptor beta chains below all came from one sample that was sequenced in a study of blood T cell repertoires in COVID-19. Repertoires were generated with immunoSEQ multiplex PCR, while TCRdb's copy carries only in-frame clones and drops some. The sample carries around 170,000 clones, 80% to 85% recorded once. Sequencing was done on a sample of peripheral blood. The receptors were sampled from a man aged 18 to 29 with active or convalescent COVID-19.

This clone was detected only once. The J gene is TRBJ2-7, the V gene TRBV15, with D possibly TRBD1 on 5 matching bases. V shed 3 bases and J shed 3 bases, with 15 bases lying between them. Germline V gene data show CDR1 as LNHNV and CDR2 as YYDKDF (reference sequence). The CDR3 runs to 15 residues. The CDR3 nucleotides read TGTGCCACCAGCAGGCCACCCCAGGGTCGCTACGAGCAGTACTTC. Encoded protein: CATSRPPQGRYEQYF.

The V and J genes are TRBV6-6 and TRBJ2-5, with TRBD2 identical over 7 bases. Germline CDR1 MNHNY, CDR2 SVGAGI (reference sequence). The junction had 7 bases not matched to a gene; V was cut back by 5 bases and J by 4 bases. The CDR3 contains 14 residues. CDR3 sequence reads: CASSAPPGGETQYF. Here the CDR3 DNA reads TGTGCCAGCAGTGCACCCCCGGGGGGAGAGACCCAGTACTTC.

The chain joins TRBV5-1 to TRBJ2-1; 8 nucleotides agree with TRBD2. Trimming at V came to 7 bases and at J to 3 bases, leaving 6 bases not matched to a gene. The CDR3 is made up of 14 amino acids. Germline CDR1 is SGHRS and CDR2 is YFSETQ. The CDR3 here is CASGVAGFYNEQFF. The CDR3, as DNA: TGCGCCAGCGGGGTAGCGGGGTTCTACAATGAGCAGTTCTTC.

This clone was observed a handful of times. V usage is TRBV6-2 or TRBV6-3 and J usage is TRBJ2-1; 9 bases are a match to TRBD1. The CDR3 spans 15 residues. Germline values: CDR1 MNHEY, CDR2 SVGEGT. V lost 5 bases, J lost 3 bases, and 5 bases stayed unmatched. As DNA, the CDR3 is TGTGCCAGCAGTCGGACAGGGGAGGGCTACAATGAGCAGTTCTTC. Residues: CASSRTGEGYNEQFF.

This clone was picked up one time. Here the CDR3 DNA reads TGCGCCAGCAGCCTCGTTGGGACTAGCGGGAGGGAAGAGACCCAGTACTTC. Its protein is CASSLVGTSGREETQYF. This rearrangement joins TRBV5-1 to TRBJ2-5, with 16 bases that match TRBD2. CDR3 size: 17 residues. V gave up 4 bases and J gave up 3 bases; unmatched junction bases: 6. CDR1 and CDR2 (germline): SGHRS, YFSETQ.

The chain couples TRBV7-9 to TRBJ1-4; D unclear. CDR3 length: 14 residues. Deletions cut 6 bases from V and 1 base from J, with 9 bases between. Germline CDR1 reads SEHNR; CDR2 reads FQNEAQ (reference sequence). This CDR3 reads CASRKQETNEKLFF. The CDR3 DNA reads as TGTGCCAGCAGAAAGCAGGAAACTAATGAAAAACTGTTTTTT.

CDR3 coding DNA: TGTGCCAGCAGTACAGGGGCCTGGGGCGAGCAGTACTTC. Translating it yields CASSTGAWGEQYF. The chain combines TRBV6-6 with TRBJ2-7; the match to TRBD1 covers 7 bases. Germline CDR1 MNHNY, CDR2 SVGAGI (reference sequence). The CDR3 is 13 residues long. With V trimmed by 5 bases and J by 6 bases, 7 bases remained unmatched.

V usage is TRBV10-2 and J usage is TRBJ1-1; the D gene is possibly TRBD1 (6 bases). The CDR3 runs 18 residues. The V end lost 3 bases, the J end lost 4 bases, and 24 bases lay between the germline ends. Germline CDR1 and CDR2: WSHSY and SAAADI. The CDR3 DNA follows: TGCGCCAGCAGTGACCCCGTTTGGGGGGGGGCAGGAGGCACTGAAGCTTTCTTT. It yields the protein CASSDPVWGGAGGTEAFF.

The rearrangement links TRBV10-3 to TRBJ2-6, with 8 positions matching TRBD1. Unmatched junction bases numbered 9, after V lost 10 bases and J lost 4 bases. The germline CDR1 and CDR2 sequences are ENHRY and SYGVKD. The CDR3 length is 15 residues. The DNA of the CDR3 is TGTGCCACCCGACAGGGGATAACCGGGGCCAACGTCCTGACTTTC. The encoded protein is CATRQGITGANVLTF.

This chain connects TRBV15 to TRBJ2-3; a weak D match, TRBD2 (5 bases). This CDR3 has 14 amino acids. Looked up from germline, CDR1 is LNHNV and CDR2 is YYDKDF (reference sequence). The V end was cut by 5 bases, the J end by 3 bases, with 12 bases between. The CDR3 spells CATSRRTVTDTQYF. CDR3 coding DNA: TGTGCCACCAGCCGCCGGACTGTAACAGATACGCAGTATTTT.

This chain uses TRBV6-6 with TRBJ1-1; TRBD1 is a possible D gene (5 bases). Germline V gene sequence: CDR1 MNHNY, CDR2 SVGAGI (reference sequence). This CDR3 is built from 15 residues. The ends were cut back, 2 bases at V and 3 bases at J, with 13 bases in the middle. The CDR3: CASSYGGGGDTEAFF. CDR3 coding DNA: TGTGCCAGCAGTTACGGGGGGGGAGGGGACACTGAAGCTTTCTTT.

The genes are TRBV27 and TRBJ1-2, with TRBD1 matching over 7 bases. The CDR3 is 16 amino acids. CDR1 MNHEY and CDR2 SMNVEV come from the germline V gene (reference sequence). V shed 4 bases and J 2 bases; nucleotides not matched to a gene: 10. CDR3 nucleotide sequence: TGTGCCAGCAGTTATCGCTCCGGGACAGTGAACTATGGCTACACCTTC. Translated: CASSYRSGTVNYGYTF.

The chain is built from TRBV9 and TRBJ2-1; 8 nucleotides agree with TRBD2. J was trimmed by 2 bases and V by 4 bases; bases with no gene match: 8. CDR1 is SGDLS and CDR2 is YYNGEE in the germline V gene. The length of the CDR3 is 16 residues. The CDR3 DNA reads as TGTGCCAGCAGCAAGCGGGAGAGTGGGACCTACAATGAGCAGTTCTTC. Translating gives CASSKRESGTYNEQFF.

This rearrangement joins TRBV5-1 to TRBJ2-7, with 11 bases matching TRBD2. Trimming removed 7 bases from V and 5 bases from J; junction bases left unmatched: 8. CDR3 length: 14 amino acids. Per germline, CDR1 SGHRS and CDR2 YFSETQ. This CDR3 is CASSPGLAADEQYF. CDR3 DNA sequence: TGCGCCAGCTCACCGGGACTAGCGGCCGACGAGCAGTACTTC. Looking up the rest from reference TRBV5-1 and TRBJ2-7 gives the full variable domain: KAGVTQTPRYLIKTRGQQVTLSCSPISGHRSVSWYQQTPGQGLQFLFEYFSETQRNKGNFPGRFSGRQFSNSRSEMNVSTLELGDSALYLCASSPGLAADEQYFGPGTRLTVT.

This clone has at least ten counts. The rearrangement links TRBV6-5 to TRBJ2-1, with D perhaps TRBD2 (6 bases). This CDR3 is 13 amino acids long. Trimming removed 4 bases from V and 10 bases from J, with 14 bases in between. CDR1 and CDR2 (germline): MNHEY, SVGAGI. The CDR3 DNA reads TGTGCCAGCAGTTCCAATTTGGCGGGAGAGCAGTTCTTC. Amino acid sequence: CASSSNLAGEQFF.

This chain connects TRBV27 to TRBJ2-1; 10 nucleotides match TRBD2. CDR1 and CDR2 (germline): MNHEY, SMNVEV (reference sequence). Losses at the gene ends were 3 bases for V and 8 bases for J; bases not matched to a gene: 13. The CDR3 is made up of 17 amino acids. CDR3: CASSLPPKRGGKYEQFF. CDR3 bases: TGTGCCAGCAGTTTGCCGCCTAAGCGGGGGGGCAAGTATGAGCAGTTCTTC.

The CDR3 here is CASSLVVAGYQETQYF. The DNA of the CDR3 is TGCGCCAGCAGCTTGGTGGTAGCGGGGTACCAAGAGACCCAGTACTTC. The V gene is TRBV5-1, the J gene TRBJ2-5, with TRBD2 identical over 8 bases. Germline-derived CDR1 and CDR2 are SGHRS and YFSETQ. This CDR3 comprises 16 residues. Losses at the gene ends were 0 bases for V and 0 bases for J; bases not matched to a gene: 4.

For the CDR3, the DNA is TGTGCCAGCAGCCGAGCGGAGGTACAGTATTTT. Amino acids: CASSRAEVQYF. The chain joins TRBV7-9 to TRBJ2-3; D may be TRBD2 (5 bases). The length of the CDR3 is 11 residues. Per germline, CDR1 SEHNR and CDR2 FQNEAQ (reference sequence). Trimming removed 5 bases from V and 12 bases from J, with 12 bases in between.

The chain has TRBV6-2 or TRBV6-3 and TRBJ2-7; 11 positions agree with TRBD2. Germline loops: CDR1 MNHEY, CDR2 SVGEGT. The CDR3 contains 15 residues. The V and J ends lost 2 bases and 4 bases, in that order; junction bases with no gene match: 4. The CDR3 sequence is CASSYLRLAGYEQYF. The CDR3 nucleotides read TGTGCCAGCAGTTACCTAAGACTAGCGGGGTACGAGCAGTACTTC.

This clone was seen a single time. The CDR3 bases are TGTGCCAGCTCATCCCGGACAGCTGTGAACACTGAAGCTTTCTTT. This translates into CASSSRTAVNTEAFF. The chain recombines TRBV18 with TRBJ1-1; D might be TRBD1 (6 bases). The V and J ends lost 5 bases and 0 bases respectively, with 13 bases between them. Germline V gene lookup returns CDR1 KGHSH and CDR2 LQKENI. CDR3 length: 15 residues.

V is TRBV10-3 and J is TRBJ2-2, with D possibly matching TRBD1 (5 bases). Between the trimmed V and J ends, which lost 10 bases and 3 bases, there was a span of 15 bases. From germline, CDR1 is ENHRY and CDR2 SYGVKD. The CDR3 covers 14 residues. CDR3: CATADPGYTGELFF. DNA for the CDR3: TGTGCCACCGCTGACCCAGGGTACACCGGGGAGCTGTTTTTT.

The chain uses TRBV25-1 and TRBJ1-2; D uncertain. V was cut by 3 bases and J by 9 bases, with 17 bases left in between. Germline assignment: CDR1 MGHDK and CDR2 SYGVNS. This CDR3 contains 14 residues. This CDR3 is CASSEPRRPESYTF. Written as DNA, the CDR3 is TGTGCCAGCAGTGAGCCGCGGAGGCCGGAAAGCTACACCTTC.

The rearrangement uses TRBV7-2 and TRBJ2-5; 7 bases map to TRBD1. The CDR3 has 13 amino acids. The V and J ends lost 8 bases and 5 bases, in that order; junction bases with no gene match: 8. CDR1 and CDR2 from the germline V gene are SGHTA and FQGNSA. CDR3 in DNA: TGTGCCAGCGACAGGGCGGTCGGGGAGACCCAGTACTTC. Residues: CASDRAVGETQYF.

The chain combines TRBV5-1 with TRBJ1-3; D not resolved. V lost 1 base to trimming and J lost 0 bases, with 11 bases between them. CDR1 and CDR2 from the germline V gene are SGHRS and YFSETQ. The length of the CDR3 is 16 residues. CDR3 sequence: CASSLNPLSSGNTIYF. CDR3 bases: TGCGCCAGCAGCTTGAATCCGTTGAGCTCTGGAAACACCATATATTTT.

This chain joins TRBV27 and TRBJ2-1; 15 nucleotides match TRBD2. The CDR3 contains 15 residues. Germline-derived CDR1 and CDR2 are MNHEY and SMNVEV (reference sequence). V shed 7 bases and J 9 bases; nucleotides not matched to a gene: 7. The CDR3 DNA follows: TGTGCCAGCACCGCCCTGGGACTAGCGGGAGGTGAGCAGTTCTTC. Its translation: CASTALGLAGGEQFF.

V gene TRBV6-5 combines with J gene TRBJ1-2; 10 positions agree with TRBD1. After removal of 5 bases from V and 6 bases from J, the junction contained 3 bases not matched to a gene. Germline CDR1 is MNHEY and CDR2 is SVGAGI. The CDR3 is made up of 13 amino acids. The CDR3 coding sequence is TGTGCCAGCAGTAGACAGGGGGCGAATGGCTACACCTTC. It is translated as CASSRQGANGYTF.

This clone was recorded only once. CDR3 in DNA: TGCGCCAGTCGGACTAGCGGGGACCAAGAGACCCAGTACTTC. Translated, it gives CASRTSGDQETQYF. V gene TRBV5-1 combines with J gene TRBJ2-5; 12 bases line up with TRBD2. V trimming: 8 bases; J trimming: 0 bases; junction bases outside the gene matches: 2. Germline lookup yields CDR1 SGHRS and CDR2 YFSETQ. This CDR3 spans 14 amino acids.

The chain recombines TRBV2 with TRBJ2-5, with a possible D match to TRBD2 (5 bases). The germline V and J ends were trimmed by 4 bases and 3 bases, with 18 bases remaining between them. CDR3 length: 16 residues. Germline lookup yields CDR1 SNHLY and CDR2 FYNNEI. Here the CDR3 DNA reads TGTGCCAGCAGTGTATGGGAAGCGGACGTAAAAGAGACCCAGTACTTC. It translates to CASSVWEADVKETQYF.

This chain uses TRBV6-7 with TRBJ2-7; 10 nucleotides match TRBD1. TRBV6-7 belongs to the ORF category, with a function that is uncertain. CDR3 length: 14 residues. The V gene end was trimmed by 1 base and the J gene end by 5 bases; junction bases not matched to a gene: 2. CDR3 amino acids: CASSYLTGGHEQYF. The CDR3 coding sequence is TGTGCCAGCAGTTACTTGACAGGGGGCCACGAGCAGTACTTC.

This sequence joins TRBV10-1 and TRBJ2-3, with D possibly matching TRBD1 (5 bases). Germline CDR1 WNHNN, CDR2 SYGVQD (reference sequence). V lost 1 base, J lost 2 bases, and 16 bases lay in between. The CDR3 sequence is 17 residues long. This CDR3 reads CASSEFSRQLDTDTQYF. CDR3 coding DNA: TGCGCCAGCAGTGAGTTTTCTCGACAGCTGGACACAGATACGCAGTATTTT.